This TCR beta chain was profiled in a study of chemoradiotherapy in HPV16-positive cancers. Findings and limits, study-wide: Candidate HPV-specific clones and E7-related TCR motifs grew in tumor during treatment.

Trimming pared 2 bases from V and 1 base from J, leaving 6 bases between. Germline V gene sequence: CDR1 MDHEN, CDR2 SYDVKM. This CDR3 is 13 amino acids long. As for this clone: Its specificity is unknown.

TCRdb's table, derived via immunoSEQ multiplex PCR, lists solely in-frame clones and lacks some. The sample shows several thousand clones, about 64% of them seen only once. The chain carries TRBV28 and TRBJ2-7; no reliable D call. This clonotype was obtained from a human donor with HPV-associated anogenital cancer. The specimen was tumor tissue, collected from a patient who underwent chemoradiotherapy. This CDR3 reads CASSLPVSYEQYF. In DNA, the CDR3 is TGTGCCAGCAGTTTACCCGTTTCCTACGAGCAGTACTTC.